This T cell receptor (beta chain) was documented in a study of cytomegalovirus exposure and HLA in healthy donors. Sequencing was performed with immunoSEQ multiplex PCR; in TCRdb, only in-frame clones are kept and a portion is missing. The sample includes 250,000 or so clones, roughly 90% of them seen just once. This CDR3 region has 13 residues. CDR1 MDHEN and CDR2 SYDVKM come from the germline V gene. The V and J ends lost 7 bases and 4 bases, in that order; junction bases with no gene match: 4. This TCR was sampled from a man aged 18 to 30 in good health and CMV-seropositive. The sequenced sample was PBMCs. V is TRBV28 and J is TRBJ2-7, with 10 bases that match TRBD2. The CDR3 bases are TGTGCCAGCAAGGGACTAGCGAGGTACGAGCAGTACTTC. It translates to CASKGLARYEQYF.